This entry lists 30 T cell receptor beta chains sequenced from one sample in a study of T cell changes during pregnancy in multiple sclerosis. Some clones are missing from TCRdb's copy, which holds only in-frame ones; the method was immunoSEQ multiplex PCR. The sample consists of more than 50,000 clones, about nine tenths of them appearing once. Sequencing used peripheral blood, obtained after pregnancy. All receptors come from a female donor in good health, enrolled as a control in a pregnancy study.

The CDR3 region has the DNA TGTGCCAGCAGCGTAGGTGCTAGCGGGAGAGACCTCTACAATGAGCAGTTCTTC. Translation gives CASSVGASGRDLYNEQFF. The rearrangement uses TRBV9 and TRBJ2-1, with 10 bases matching TRBD2. The CDR3 contains 18 residues. Germline CDR1 and CDR2: SGDLS and YYNGEE. V lost 0 bases to trimming and J lost 3 bases; unmatched junction nucleotides: 9.

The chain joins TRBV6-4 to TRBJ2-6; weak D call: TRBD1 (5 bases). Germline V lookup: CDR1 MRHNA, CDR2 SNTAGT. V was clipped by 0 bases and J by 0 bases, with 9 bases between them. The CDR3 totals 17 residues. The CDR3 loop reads CASSDSLQVSGANVLTF. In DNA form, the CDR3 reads TGTGCCAGCAGTGACTCGCTACAGGTCTCTGGGGCCAACGTCCTGACTTTC.

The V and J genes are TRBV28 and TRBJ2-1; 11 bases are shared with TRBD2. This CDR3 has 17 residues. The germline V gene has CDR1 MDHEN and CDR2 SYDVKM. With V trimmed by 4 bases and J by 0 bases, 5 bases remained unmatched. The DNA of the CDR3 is TGTGCCAGCAGTTCCGGGACTAGCGGAGGCTCCTACAATGAGCAGTTCTTC. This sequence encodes CASSSGTSGGSYNEQFF.

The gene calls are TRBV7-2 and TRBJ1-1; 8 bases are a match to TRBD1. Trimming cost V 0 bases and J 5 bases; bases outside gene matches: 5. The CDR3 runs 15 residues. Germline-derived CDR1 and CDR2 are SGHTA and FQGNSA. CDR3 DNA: TGTGCCAGCAGCTTAGCGCCAGGGGGCGGGACTGAAGCTTTCTTT. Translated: CASSLAPGGGTEAFF.

CDR3 in DNA: TGTGCCAGCAGGCTACCGACAGGGTTCAATGAGCAGTTCTTC. Residues: CASRLPTGFNEQFF. The chain couples TRBV28 to TRBJ2-1; 7 bases match TRBD1. The CDR3 is made up of 14 amino acids. Germline-derived CDR1 and CDR2 are MDHEN and SYDVKM. Trimming cost V 6 bases and J 6 bases; bases outside gene matches: 8.

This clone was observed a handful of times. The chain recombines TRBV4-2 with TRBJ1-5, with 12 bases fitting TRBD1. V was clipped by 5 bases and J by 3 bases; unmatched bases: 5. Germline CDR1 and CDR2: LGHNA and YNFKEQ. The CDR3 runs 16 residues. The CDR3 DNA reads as TGTGCCAGCAGCGCCGGGACAGGGGGCGCCAATCAGCCCCAGCATTTT. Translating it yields CASSAGTGGANQPQHF.

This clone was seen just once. The CDR3 reads CASSLEQGNTEAFF. Here the CDR3 DNA reads TGTGCCAGCAGTCTAGAACAGGGGAACACTGAAGCTTTCTTT. The rearrangement joins TRBV6-5 to TRBJ1-1, with D possibly TRBD1 on 6 matching bases. Per germline, CDR1 MNHEY and CDR2 SVGAGI. CDR3 length: 14 amino acids. V was clipped by 5 bases and J by 1 base, with 11 bases between them.

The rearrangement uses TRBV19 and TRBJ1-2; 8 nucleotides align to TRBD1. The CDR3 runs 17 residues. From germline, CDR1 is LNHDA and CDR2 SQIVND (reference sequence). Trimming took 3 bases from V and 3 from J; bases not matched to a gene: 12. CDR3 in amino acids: CASSIPNSGGEDYGYTF. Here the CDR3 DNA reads TGTGCCAGTAGTATTCCAAATTCAGGGGGCGAAGACTATGGCTACACCTTC.

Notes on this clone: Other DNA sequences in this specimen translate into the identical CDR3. This chain's CDR3 is CASSQDASGDTDTQYF. CDR3 nucleotides: TGTGCCAGCAGCCAAGACGCTAGCGGGGACACAGATACGCAGTATTTT. This chain connects TRBV4-2 to TRBJ2-3, with 9 bases aligning to TRBD2. The CDR3 totals 16 residues. Germline-derived CDR1 and CDR2 are LGHNA and YNFKEQ. Germline trimming cut 0 bases from V and 2 bases from J; bases unmatched to any gene: 3.

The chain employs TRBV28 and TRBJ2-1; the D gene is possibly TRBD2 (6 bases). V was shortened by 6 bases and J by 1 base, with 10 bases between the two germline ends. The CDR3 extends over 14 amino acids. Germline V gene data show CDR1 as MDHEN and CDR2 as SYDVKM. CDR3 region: CASRWGDSYNEQFF. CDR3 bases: TGTGCCAGCAGGTGGGGGGATTCCTACAATGAGCAGTTCTTC.

The DNA for the CDR3 is TGTGCCAGCAGCTTAGGCCACCAGGGGGCTGAAGCTTTCTTT. Its translation is CASSLGHQGAEAFF. The J gene is TRBJ1-1, the V gene TRBV7-2, with 7 bases fitting TRBD1. CDR1 and CDR2 from the germline V gene are SGHTA and FQGNSA. The CDR3 covers 14 residues. V was pared by 1 base and J by 6 bases, with 5 bases of the junction left unmatched.

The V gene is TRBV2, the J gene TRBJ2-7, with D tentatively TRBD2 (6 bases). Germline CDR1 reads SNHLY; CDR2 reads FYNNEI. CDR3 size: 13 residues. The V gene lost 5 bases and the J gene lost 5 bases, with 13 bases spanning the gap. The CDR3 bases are TGTGCCAGCAGTCCTAGACTAGTTAACGAGCAGTACTTC. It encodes CASSPRLVNEQYF. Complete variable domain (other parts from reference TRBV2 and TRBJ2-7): EPEVTQTPSHQVTQMGQEVILRCVPISNHLYFYWYRQILGQKVEFLVSFYNNEISEKSEIFDDQFSVERPDGSNFTLKIRSTKLEDSAMYFCASSPRLVNEQYFGPGTRLTVT.

The CDR3 bases are TGTGCCAGCAGTACCCAGGCTATCTATGGCTACACCTTC. Amino acid sequence: CASSTQAIYGYTF. The rearrangement joins TRBV6-5 to TRBJ1-2; D is unresolved. Germline values: CDR1 MNHEY, CDR2 SVGAGI. The CDR3 extends over 13 amino acids. V lost 5 bases and J lost 4, with 11 bases in between.

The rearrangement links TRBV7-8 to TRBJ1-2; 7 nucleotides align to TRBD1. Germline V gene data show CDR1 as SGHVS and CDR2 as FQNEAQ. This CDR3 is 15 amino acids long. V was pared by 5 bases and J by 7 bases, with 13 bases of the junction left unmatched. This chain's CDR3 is CASSDPGTVVSGYTF. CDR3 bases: TGTGCCAGCAGCGACCCCGGGACAGTTGTCTCTGGCTACACCTTC.

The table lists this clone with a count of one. The CDR3 nucleotides read TGTGCCAGCAGCCTCTCTCCGGATACGCAGTATTTT. Translation: CASSLSPDTQYF. The chain carries TRBV11-1 and TRBJ2-3, with D uncertain. The V gene's germline CDR1 is SGHAT and CDR2 FQDESV (reference sequence). This CDR3 is 12 amino acids long. V dropped 5 bases and J dropped 6 bases, with 9 bases sitting between them.

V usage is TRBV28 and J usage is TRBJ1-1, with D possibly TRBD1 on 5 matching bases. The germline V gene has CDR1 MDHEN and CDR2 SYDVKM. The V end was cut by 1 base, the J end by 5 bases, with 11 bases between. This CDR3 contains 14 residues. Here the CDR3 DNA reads TGTGCCAGCAGTTTATATGGGGGGAGTACTGAAGCTTTCTTT. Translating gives CASSLYGGSTEAFF.

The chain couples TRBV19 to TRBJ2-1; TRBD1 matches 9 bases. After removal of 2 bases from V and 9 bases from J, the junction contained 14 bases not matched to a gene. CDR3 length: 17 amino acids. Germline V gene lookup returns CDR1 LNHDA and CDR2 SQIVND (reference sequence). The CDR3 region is CASSITGGAIFWGEQFF. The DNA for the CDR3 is TGTGCCAGTAGTATAACAGGGGGCGCGATATTTTGGGGTGAGCAGTTCTTC.

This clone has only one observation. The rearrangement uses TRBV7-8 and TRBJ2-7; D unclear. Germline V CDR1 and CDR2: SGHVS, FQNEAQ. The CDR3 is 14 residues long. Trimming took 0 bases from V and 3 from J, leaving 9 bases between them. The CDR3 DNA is TGTGCCAGCAGCTTAGCGGTTAGCATCTACGAGCAGTACTTC. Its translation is CASSLAVSIYEQYF.

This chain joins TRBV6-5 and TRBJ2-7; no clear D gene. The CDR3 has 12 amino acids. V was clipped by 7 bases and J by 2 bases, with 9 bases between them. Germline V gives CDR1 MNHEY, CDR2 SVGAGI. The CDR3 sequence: CASKRSPYEQYF. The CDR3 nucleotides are TGTGCCAGCAAACGGTCACCCTACGAGCAGTACTTC.

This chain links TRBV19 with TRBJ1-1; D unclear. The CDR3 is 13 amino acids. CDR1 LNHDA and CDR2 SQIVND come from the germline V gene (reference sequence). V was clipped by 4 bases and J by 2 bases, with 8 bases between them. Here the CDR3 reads CASSTQVNTEAFF. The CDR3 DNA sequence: TGTGCCAGTAGTACTCAGGTCAACACTGAAGCTTTCTTT. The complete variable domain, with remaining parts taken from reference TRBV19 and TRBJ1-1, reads DGGITQSPKYLFRKEGQNVTLSCEQNLNHDAMYWYRQDPGQGLRLIYYSQIVNDFQKGDIAEGYSVSREKKESFPLTVTSAQKNPTAFYLCASSTQVNTEAFFGQGTRLTVV.

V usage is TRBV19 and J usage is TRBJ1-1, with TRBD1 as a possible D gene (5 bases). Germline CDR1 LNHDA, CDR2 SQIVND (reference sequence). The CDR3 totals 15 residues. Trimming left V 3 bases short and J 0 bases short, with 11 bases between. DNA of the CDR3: TGTGCCAGTAGTATGACGGGACTGTTGAACACTGAAGCTTTCTTT. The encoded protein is CASSMTGLLNTEAFF.

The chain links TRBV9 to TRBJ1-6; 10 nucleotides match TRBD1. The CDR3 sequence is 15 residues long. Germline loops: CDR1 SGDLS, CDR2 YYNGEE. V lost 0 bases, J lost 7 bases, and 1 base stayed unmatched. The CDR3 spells CASSVGDRGNSPLHF. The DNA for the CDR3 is TGTGCCAGCAGCGTAGGGGACAGGGGAAATTCACCCCTCCACTTT.

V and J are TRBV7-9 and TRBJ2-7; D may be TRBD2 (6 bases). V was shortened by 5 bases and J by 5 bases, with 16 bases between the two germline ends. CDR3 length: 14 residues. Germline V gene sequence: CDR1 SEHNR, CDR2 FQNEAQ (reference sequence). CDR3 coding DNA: TGTGCCAGCAGCCCGACCACTTGGGGGGACGAGCAGTACTTC. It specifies CASSPTTWGDEQYF. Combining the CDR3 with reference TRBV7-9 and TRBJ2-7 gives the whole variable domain DTGVSQNPRHKITKRGQNVTFRCDPISEHNRLYWYRQTLGQGPEFLTYFQNEAQLEKSRLLSDRFSAERPKGSFSTLEIQRTEQGDSAMYLCASSPTTWGDEQYFGPGTRLTVT.

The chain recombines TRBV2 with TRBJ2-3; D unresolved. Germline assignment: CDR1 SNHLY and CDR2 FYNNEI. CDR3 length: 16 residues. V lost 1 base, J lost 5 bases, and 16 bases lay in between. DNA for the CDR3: TGTGCCAGCAGTGAAGGTCCGGCTCACGGAGAAGATACGCAGTATTTT. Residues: CASSEGPAHGEDTQYF.

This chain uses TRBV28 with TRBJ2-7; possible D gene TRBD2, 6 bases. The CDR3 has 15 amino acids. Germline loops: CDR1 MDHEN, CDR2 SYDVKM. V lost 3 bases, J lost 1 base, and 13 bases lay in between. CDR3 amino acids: CASSFYRGTSYEQYF. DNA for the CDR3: TGTGCCAGCAGTTTTTATCGAGGGACTTCCTACGAGCAGTACTTC.

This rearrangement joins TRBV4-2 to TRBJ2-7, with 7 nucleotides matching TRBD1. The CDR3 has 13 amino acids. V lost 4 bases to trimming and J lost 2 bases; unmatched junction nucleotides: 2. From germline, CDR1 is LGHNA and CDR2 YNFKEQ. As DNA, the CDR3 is TGTGCCAGCAGCCGGGACAGTCCCTACGAGCAGTACTTC. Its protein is CASSRDSPYEQYF.

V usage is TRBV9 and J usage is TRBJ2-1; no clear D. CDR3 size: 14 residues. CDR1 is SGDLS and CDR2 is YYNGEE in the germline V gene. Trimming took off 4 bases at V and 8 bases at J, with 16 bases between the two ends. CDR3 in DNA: TGTGCCAGCAGCTCCCGCCCTGGCGGCGATGAGCAGTTCTTC. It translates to CASSSRPGGDEQFF.

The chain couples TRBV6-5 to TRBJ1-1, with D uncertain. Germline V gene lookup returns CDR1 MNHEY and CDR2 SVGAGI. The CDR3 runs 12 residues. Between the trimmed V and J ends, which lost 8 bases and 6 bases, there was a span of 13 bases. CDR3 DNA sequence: TGTGCCAGCCAACGGGAGAGTTCTGAAGCTTTCTTT. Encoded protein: CASQRESSEAFF.

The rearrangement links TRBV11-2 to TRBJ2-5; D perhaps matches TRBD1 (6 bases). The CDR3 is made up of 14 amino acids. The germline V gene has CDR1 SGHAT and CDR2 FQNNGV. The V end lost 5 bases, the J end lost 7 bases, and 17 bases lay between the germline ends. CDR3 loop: CASSRTVISGTQYF. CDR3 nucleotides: TGTGCCAGCAGCCGGACAGTCATCTCGGGGACCCAGTACTTC.

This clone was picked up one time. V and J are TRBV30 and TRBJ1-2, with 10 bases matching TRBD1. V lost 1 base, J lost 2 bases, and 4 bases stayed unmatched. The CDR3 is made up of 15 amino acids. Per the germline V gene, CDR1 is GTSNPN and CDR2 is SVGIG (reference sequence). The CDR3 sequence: CAWSADRGPNYGYTF. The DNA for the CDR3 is TGTGCCTGGAGTGCCGACAGGGGGCCGAACTATGGCTACACCTTC.